These 25 T cell receptor beta chains came from one sample sequenced in a study of blood T cell repertoires in COVID-19. Here immunoSEQ multiplex PCR was the method, and the copy in TCRdb shows in-frame clones only, minus some. The sample has around 100,000 clones; roughly 86% are singletons. The sample comprised peripheral blood. The origin of the receptors is a woman aged 55-70 years with acute or convalescent COVID-19.

This sequence joins TRBV9 and TRBJ2-3; 15 nucleotides line up with TRBD2. The V gene's germline CDR1 is SGDLS and CDR2 YYNGEE. Trimming cost V 7 bases and J 3 bases; bases outside gene matches: 0. CDR3 length: 14 amino acids. In nucleotides, the CDR3 is TGTGCCAGCGGACTAGCGGGAGGGACAGATACGCAGTATTTT. Its protein product is CASGLAGGTDTQYF.

This chain joins TRBV19 and TRBJ1-1; D not resolved. With 5 bases removed from V and 2 bases from J, the gap between germline ends came to 9 bases. Germline V CDR1 and CDR2: LNHDA, SQIVND (reference sequence). The CDR3 contains 13 residues. The CDR3 sequence is CASSLSRNTEAFF. The CDR3 region has the DNA TGTGCCAGTAGTCTATCCCGTAACACTGAAGCTTTCTTT. Full variable domain (missing parts from reference TRBV19 and TRBJ1-1): DGGITQSPKYLFRKEGQNVTLSCEQNLNHDAMYWYRQDPGQGLRLIYYSQIVNDFQKGDIAEGYSVSREKKESFPLTVTSAQKNPTAFYLCASSLSRNTEAFFGQGTRLTVV.

The gene calls are TRBV9 and TRBJ2-3; TRBD2 matches at 11 bases. The V gene end was trimmed by 5 bases and the J gene end by 1 base; junction bases not matched to a gene: 3. This CDR3 spans 15 amino acids. From germline, CDR1 is SGDLS and CDR2 YYNGEE. The CDR3 bases are TGTGCCAGCAGTATTAGCGGGAGGGGCACAGATACGCAGTATTTT. This sequence encodes CASSISGRGTDTQYF.

The J gene is TRBJ2-3, the V gene TRBV6-5; perhaps TRBD1 as D (6 bases). Germline V gene sequence: CDR1 MNHEY, CDR2 SVGAGI. V was trimmed by 7 bases and J by 2 bases, leaving 13 bases between them. The length of the CDR3 is 14 residues. In nucleotides, the CDR3 is TGTGCCAGCATCCCCTGGGGGCCCACAGATACGCAGTATTTT. Translation gives CASIPWGPTDTQYF.

The chain employs TRBV24-1 and TRBJ1-2; D remains ambiguous. CDR1 KGHDR and CDR2 SFDVKD come from the germline V gene. The CDR3 covers 15 residues. Trimming stripped 2 bases from V and 2 bases from J, with 11 bases between. The CDR3 is CATSDSIKPNYGYTF. The CDR3 coding sequence is TGTGCCACCAGTGATTCTATAAAACCCAACTATGGCTACACCTTC.

This chain connects TRBV7-2 to TRBJ1-1; a possible D gene is TRBD1 (5 bases). This CDR3 spans 17 amino acids. Germline CDR1 is SGHTA and CDR2 is FQGNSA. Trimming shortened V by 7 bases and J by 0 bases, and 21 bases separated the two germline ends. The CDR3 here is CASTQAPRQFLNTEAFF. For the CDR3, the DNA is TGTGCCAGCACCCAGGCCCCGAGACAGTTTTTGAACACTGAAGCTTTCTTT.

J is TRBJ1-1 and V is TRBV28, with 12 bases identical to TRBD1. V trimming: 7 bases; J trimming: 1 base; junction bases outside the gene matches: 10. There are 17 residues in the CDR3. Per the germline V gene, CDR1 is MDHEN and CDR2 is SYDVKM. The CDR3 bases are TGTGCCAGCAATCATCGGGACAGGGGGCGCGGGAACACTGAAGCTTTCTTT. This translates into CASNHRDRGRGNTEAFF.

The rearrangement joins TRBV30 to TRBJ1-6; D gene uncertain. In germline, CDR1 is GTSNPN, CDR2 SVGIG (reference sequence). The V gene lost 4 bases and the J gene lost 7 bases, with 8 bases spanning the gap. The length of the CDR3 is 12 residues. The DNA for the CDR3 is TGTGCCTGGACCATTCCAAATTCACCCCTCCACTTT. Translating it yields CAWTIPNSPLHF.

J is TRBJ2-7 and V is TRBV21-1; TRBD2, the D gene given by the table, was not confirmed from the DNA. TRBV21-1 is assigned pseudogene status. CDR3 length: 15 residues. The CDR3 loop is CASSKGPSGSYEQYF. CDR3 bases: TGTGCCAGCAGCAAAGGGCCAAGCGGCTCCTACGAGCAGTACTTC.

The rearrangement joins TRBV7-9 to TRBJ2-5, with 7 bases that match TRBD1. The V gene's germline CDR1 is SEHNR and CDR2 FQNEAQ (reference sequence). The CDR3 loop spans 15 amino acids. Trimming took 5 bases from V and 7 from J; bases not matched to a gene: 13. In nucleotides, the CDR3 is TGTGCCAGCAGCCTCGGGACAGAGGATCCGGCGACCCAGTACTTC. The encoded protein is CASSLGTEDPATQYF.

V usage is TRBV10-3 and J usage is TRBJ1-3; 8 bases fit TRBD1. The V segment lost 7 bases and the J segment 3 bases; nucleotides outside the gene matches: 5. Germline V gene data show CDR1 as ENHRY and CDR2 as SYGVKD. The CDR3 contains 14 residues. The CDR3 nucleotides are TGTGCCATCAATCAGGGGGCGAGTGGAAACACCATATATTTT. It is translated as CAINQGASGNTIYF.

The chain couples TRBV3-1 (or the pseudogene TRBV3-2) to TRBJ1-6, with 10 nucleotides matching TRBD1. Germline V gives CDR1 LGHDT, CDR2 YNNKEL (reference sequence). This CDR3 comprises 13 residues. The ends lost 4 bases at V and 12 bases at J; junction bases unmatched: 3. The CDR3 bases are TGTGCCAGCAGCCCGACAGGGGGCTTACCCCTCCACTTT. Translated: CASSPTGGLPLHF.

The DNA of the CDR3 is TGTGCCAGCTCACCAACGGCGCGGGGTTTCGCGGACACTGAAGCTTTCTTT. Its translation: CASSPTARGFADTEAFF. The chain employs TRBV18 and TRBJ1-1, with unresolved D. Germline V gene data show CDR1 as KGHSH and CDR2 as LQKENI. The CDR3 spans 17 residues. V was pared by 2 bases and J by 3 bases, with 19 bases between.

This sequence joins TRBV5-3 and TRBJ1-5, with D perhaps matching TRBD1 (6 bases). TRBV5-3 falls under the ORF class, with uncertain function. Between the trimmed V and J ends, which lost 4 bases and 7 bases, there was a span of 18 bases. The CDR3 consists of 15 residues. The CDR3 coding sequence is TGTGCCAGAAGCGAGACAGGCCGAGGGGGACAGCCCCAGCATTTT. This encodes CARSETGRGGQPQHF.

This sequence joins TRBV29-1 and TRBJ1-4; D is ambiguous. The CDR3 has 12 amino acids. V lost 7 bases to trimming and J lost 5 bases, with 11 bases between them. Looked up from germline, CDR1 is SQVTM and CDR2 is ANQGSEA. The CDR3 spells CSGREGNEKLFF. CDR3 coding DNA: TGCAGCGGAAGGGAGGGCAATGAAAAACTGTTTTTT.

About this clone: The junction departs from the called germline gene at one end, perhaps through a read error. The chain joins TRBV7-2 to TRBJ1-4, with 8 bases fitting TRBD1. This CDR3 is built from 14 residues. Germline loops: CDR1 SGHTA, CDR2 FQGNSA. The CDR3 sequence is CASTLAGGFEKLFF. The CDR3 nucleotides are TGTGCCAGCACCTTAGCAGGGGGCTTCGAAAAACTGTTTTTT.

J is TRBJ1-6 and V is TRBV9; 7 bases line up with TRBD1. This CDR3 is 15 amino acids long. The J segment lost 9 bases and the V segment lost 3 bases, leaving 9 bases of the junction unmatched. Germline CDR1 is SGDLS and CDR2 is YYNGEE. The CDR3 spells CASSATTGEGSPLHF. The CDR3 nucleotides are TGTGCCAGCAGCGCCACTACAGGGGAAGGTTCACCCCTCCACTTT.

This sequence joins TRBV18 and TRBJ1-3; 9 positions agree with TRBD1. V was clipped by 3 bases and J by 2 bases; unmatched bases: 2. The CDR3 spans 15 residues. Germline V gene lookup returns CDR1 KGHSH and CDR2 LQKENI. The CDR3 region has the DNA TGTGCCAGCTCACCGGGACAGGGCGCTGGAAACACCATATATTTT. Translation: CASSPGQGAGNTIYF.

The rearrangement joins TRBV7-5 to TRBJ2-6; the D call in the table, TRBD2, was not verified against the DNA. TRBV7-5 is a pseudogene. CDR3 size: 18 residues. The CDR3 region is CARSPTLAGESGANVLTF. The DNA for the CDR3 is TGTGCCAGAAGCCCCACCCTAGCGGGAGAATCTGGGGCCAACGTCCTGACTTTC.

The chain's CDR3 is CASSPGQGSEQFF. CDR3 in DNA: TGTGCCAGCTCCCCCGGACAAGGATCAGAGCAGTTCTTC. The chain uses TRBV18 and TRBJ2-1; a weak D match, TRBD1 (5 bases). In germline, CDR1 is KGHSH, CDR2 LQKENI. This CDR3 has 13 residues. With 6 bases removed from V and 10 bases from J, the gap between germline ends came to 16 bases.

V is TRBV5-5 and J is TRBJ2-7; TRBD2 is a possible D gene (7 bases). Germline V gene lookup returns CDR1 SGHKS and CDR2 YYEKEE (reference sequence). The CDR3 contains 16 residues. The V end was cut by 6 bases, the J end by 2 bases, with 21 bases between. The CDR3 DNA sequence: TGTGCCAGCACTTTCCCCCCGGGGGGCGGTCCCTACGAGCAGTACTTC. Its protein is CASTFPPGGGPYEQYF.

CDR3 nucleotide sequence: TGTGCCAGCAGTTTAGACTATGGCTACACCTTC. It yields the protein CASSLDYGYTF. The V and J genes are TRBV6-6 and TRBJ1-2; D unclear. The CDR3 is made up of 11 amino acids. Germline CDR1 and CDR2: MNHNY and SVGAGI (reference sequence). Trimming removed 4 bases from V and 3 bases from J, with 3 bases in between.

The chain is built from TRBV11-3 and TRBJ2-3; 7 bases are shared with TRBD2. This CDR3 contains 15 residues. J was trimmed by 1 base and V by 6 bases; bases with no gene match: 7. Germline assignment: CDR1 SGHNT and CDR2 YENEEA. The CDR3 reads CASRGEREGTDTQYF. As DNA, the CDR3 is TGTGCCAGCAGAGGGGAGCGGGAAGGCACAGATACGCAGTATTTT.

V and J are TRBV15 and TRBJ1-5; TRBD1 agrees at 8 bases. In germline, CDR1 is LNHNV, CDR2 YYDKDF (reference sequence). J lost 6 bases, V lost 1 base, and 8 bases had no gene match. The length of the CDR3 is 16 residues. CDR3 sequence (DNA): TGTGCCACCAGCAGAGCCGACTTCACAGGGGGTCAGCCCCAGCATTTT. It codes for CATSRADFTGGQPQHF.

The chain carries TRBV9 and TRBJ1-2; TRBD1 agrees at 9 bases. The CDR3 is 15 amino acids. Germline V gives CDR1 SGDLS, CDR2 YYNGEE. V trimming: 2 bases; J trimming: 7 bases; junction bases outside the gene matches: 9. The CDR3 sequence is CASSVDPGQGFGYTF. Here the CDR3 DNA reads TGTGCCAGCAGCGTTGATCCGGGACAGGGTTTTGGCTACACCTTC.